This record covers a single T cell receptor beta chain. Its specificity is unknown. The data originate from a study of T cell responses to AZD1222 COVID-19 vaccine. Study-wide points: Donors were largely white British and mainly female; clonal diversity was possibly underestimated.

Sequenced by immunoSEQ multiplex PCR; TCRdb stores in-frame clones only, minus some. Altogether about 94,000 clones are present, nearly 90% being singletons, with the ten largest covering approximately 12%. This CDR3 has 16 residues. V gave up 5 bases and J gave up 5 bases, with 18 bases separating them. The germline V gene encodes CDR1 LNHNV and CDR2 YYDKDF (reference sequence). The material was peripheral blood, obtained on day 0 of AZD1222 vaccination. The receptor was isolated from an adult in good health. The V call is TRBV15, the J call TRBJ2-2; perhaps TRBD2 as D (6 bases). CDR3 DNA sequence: TGTGCCACCAGCCCCTCGACCCGGCGGGGTACCGGGGAGCTGTTTTTT. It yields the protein CATSPSTRRGTGELFF.